One and the same sample provided the 6 T cell receptor beta chains below, sequenced in a study of identical twins. TCRdb reprocessed the 5' RACE reads with MiXCR, giving one entry per CDR3 protein. The sample has around 370,000 distinct CDR3 sequences, around 9% seen once. The sequencing sample was made of naive T cells sorted from blood. The origin of the receptors is a woman in her forties or fifties in good health.

This clonotype was observed a few times. The chain links TRBV12-3 or TRBV12-4 to TRBJ2-6; D is perhaps TRBD2 (5 bases). This CDR3 has 15 residues. V was trimmed by 8 bases and J by 1 base, leaving 12 bases between them. The CDR3 coding sequence is TGTGCCAGCGGAGGCTCGGCGTCTGGGGCCAACGTCCTGACTTTC. It codes for CASGGSASGANVLTF.

This clonotype was recorded a few times. The rearrangement uses TRBV30 and TRBJ1-1, with D possibly being TRBD1 (5 bases). CDR1 and CDR2 (germline): GTSNPN, SVGIG (reference sequence). This CDR3 region has 15 residues. V lost 0 bases and J 1 base, leaving 12 bases between the germline ends. The CDR3 nucleotides read TGTGCCTGGAGTGTCATAACAGGACGGAACACTGAAGCTTTCTTT. Protein: CAWSVITGRNTEAFF.

This clonotype was seen a handful of times. The chain carries TRBV5-1 and TRBJ2-1; weak D call: TRBD2 (5 bases). V was clipped by 3 bases and J by 2 bases, with 21 bases between them. Germline V CDR1 and CDR2: SGHRS, YFSETQ. CDR3 length equals 18 residues. The CDR3 region has the DNA TGCGCCAGCAGCTGGGATTTTTCTAGCTTGACGGCCTACAATGAGCAGTTCTTC. Residues: CASSWDFSSLTAYNEQFF.

The V and J genes are TRBV24-1 and TRBJ1-3; 8 bases match TRBD1. Germline CDR1 is KGHDR and CDR2 is SFDVKD. With 9 bases clipped from V and 8 bases from J, the junction kept 17 bases outside the gene matches. This CDR3 has 16 residues. The CDR3 here is CATRTPGQGAPDTIYF. The CDR3 nucleotides read TGTGCCACCCGGACCCCCGGTCAGGGGGCCCCTGACACCATATATTTT.

The J gene is TRBJ2-7, the V gene TRBV7-9; the D is unclear. Germline-derived CDR1 and CDR2 are SEHNR and FQNEAQ (reference sequence). With 6 bases removed from V and 5 bases from J, the gap between germline ends came to 11 bases. The CDR3 extends over 12 amino acids. The CDR3 nucleotides are TGTGCCAGCAGTCCAGAAGGTGACGAGCAGTACTTC. The encoded protein is CASSPEGDEQYF.

The gene calls are TRBV5-6 and TRBJ2-1; TRBD1 agrees at 12 bases. Germline V gene sequence: CDR1 SGHDT, CDR2 YYEEEE. There are 14 residues in the CDR3. J gave up 9 bases and V 4 bases, and 5 bases lay outside the gene matches. CDR3 sequence (DNA): TGTGCCAGCAGCATCCGGGACAGGGGGCTTGAGCAGTTCTTC. It is translated as CASSIRDRGLEQFF.